This entry describes one T cell receptor beta chain. What it binds is not known. This sample was included in a study of T cells in Graves' hyperthyroidism and ophthalmopathy. Study findings and constraints: Ophthalmopathy was predicted by the model a median of 6.5 months ahead of onset. Most thyroid clonotypes expanded above 0.001 appeared in blood too. By a 13 V-J model, ophthalmopathy was set apart from stable hyperthyroidism.

If no ophthalmopathy progression occurred within 18 months, Graves' hyperthyroidism was stable. Amplified TCR beta CDR3 regions came from RNA transcripts. Initially, a first-round RT-PCR of the TCR CDR3 employed the HTBI primer set. In TCRdb, the multiplex PCR reads were re-called with MiXCR into one record per CDR3 protein. Here the sample spans around 350,000 distinct CDR3 sequences, about 12% being singletons. The specimen was blood. This TCR came from a woman aged 18-29 years with Graves' hyperthyroidism.

In nucleotides, the CDR3 is TGTGCCAGTAGTGAAACTAGCGGATACGAGCAGTACTTC. It codes for CASSETSGYEQYF. V and J are TRBV19 and TRBJ2-7; 8 bases fit TRBD2. Germline assignment: CDR1 LNHDA and CDR2 SQIVND (reference sequence). J was trimmed by 4 bases and V by 5 bases; bases with no gene match: 4. CDR3 length: 13 amino acids.